This T cell receptor beta chain was documented in a study of shared clonotypes between healthy human individuals. Germline V gene lookup returns CDR1 SGHRS and CDR2 YFSETQ. Between the trimmed V and J ends, which lost 4 bases and 2 bases, there was a span of 14 bases. The CDR3 loop spans 15 amino acids. Caucasian adults residing in Nashville, Tennessee made up all the donors. Some clones are missing from TCRdb's copy, which holds only in-frame ones; the method was immunoSEQ multiplex PCR. The repertoire holds 1.6 million or so clones, roughly 96% seen once, with approximately 1.1% in the top ten. This TCR came from a man aged 25-45 years in good health. Material: naive CD4+ T cells sorted from blood. The subset denotes: CD45RA+ positively selected. The genes are TRBV5-1 and TRBJ2-3, with D maybe TRBD1 (5 bases). CDR3 coding DNA: TGCGCCAGCAGCGTCGGCAGGGAATACACAGATACGCAGTATTTT. Its translation: CASSVGREYTDTQYF.